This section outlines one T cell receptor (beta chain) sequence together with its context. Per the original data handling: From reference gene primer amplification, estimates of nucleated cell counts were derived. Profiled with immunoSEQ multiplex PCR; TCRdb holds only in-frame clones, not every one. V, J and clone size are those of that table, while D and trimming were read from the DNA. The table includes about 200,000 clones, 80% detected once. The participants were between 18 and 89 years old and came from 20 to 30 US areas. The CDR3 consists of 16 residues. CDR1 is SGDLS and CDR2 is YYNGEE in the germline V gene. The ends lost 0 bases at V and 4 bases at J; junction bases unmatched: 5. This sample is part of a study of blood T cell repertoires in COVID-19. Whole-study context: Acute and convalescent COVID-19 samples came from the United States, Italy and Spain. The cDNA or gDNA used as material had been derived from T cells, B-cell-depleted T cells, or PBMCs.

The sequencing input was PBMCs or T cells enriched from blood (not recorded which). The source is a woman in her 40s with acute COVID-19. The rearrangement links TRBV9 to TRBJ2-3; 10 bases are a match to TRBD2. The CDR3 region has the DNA TGTGCCAGCAGCGTAGAGGCTAGCGGGAGCGCAGATACGCAGTATTTT. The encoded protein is CASSVEASGSADTQYF.